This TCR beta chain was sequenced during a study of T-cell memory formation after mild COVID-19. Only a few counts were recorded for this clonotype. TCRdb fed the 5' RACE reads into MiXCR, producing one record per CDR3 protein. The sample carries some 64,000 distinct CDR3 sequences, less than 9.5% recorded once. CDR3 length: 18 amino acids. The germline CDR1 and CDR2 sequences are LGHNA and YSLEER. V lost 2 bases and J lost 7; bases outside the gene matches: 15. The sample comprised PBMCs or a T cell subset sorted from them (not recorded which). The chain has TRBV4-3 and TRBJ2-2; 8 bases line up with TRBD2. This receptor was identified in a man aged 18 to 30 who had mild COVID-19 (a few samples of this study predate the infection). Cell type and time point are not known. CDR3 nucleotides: TGCGCCAGCAGCCAAAGGGCCGTCCAGCGGGGGATTGACGGGGAGCTGTTTTTT. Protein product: CASSQRAVQRGIDGELFF.